These T cell receptor beta chains were read from a single sample in a study of a mutant IDH1 vaccine in newly diagnosed glioma. The antigens for these receptors are not known. Libraries were prepared by immunoSEQ multiplex PCR; TCRdb keeps only in-frame clonotypes and omits some of them. The repertoire holds 25,000 to 40,000 clones, about 73% seen once, with about 24% in the top ten. Sequencing was performed on PBMCs, taken from a glioma patient whose treatment included an IDH1 peptide vaccine. The receptors shown here come from a man aged 25 to 40 with glioma. The CDR3 runs from the conserved cysteine through the conserved F or W. A D gene is named only where the DNA matches it firmly. Rows give clone size only sometimes, using once, few, many, or a class for an expanded clone.

v_gene	d_gene	abundance	j_gene	CDR3aa	CDR3nt
TRBV20-1	NA	NA	TRBJ2-7	CSAKAGDEQYF	TGCAGTGCTAAAGCAGGGGACGAGCAGTACTTC
TRBV29-1	NA	NA	TRBJ1-2	CSVARDSDYGYTF	TGCAGCGTTGCGAGGGATAGCGACTATGGCTACACCTTC
TRBV7-8	NA	NA	TRBJ1-1	CASSAGGLGRNTEAFF	TGTGCCAGCAGCGCCGGGGGGTTAGGGAGGAACACTGAAGCTTTCTTT
TRBV19	NA	NA	TRBJ1-2	CASSMSRTSFYGYTF	TGTGCCAGTAGTATGTCCAGGACCTCATTCTATGGCTACACCTTC
TRBV6-5	NA	NA	TRBJ2-7	CASTPGGGVGQYF	TGTGCCAGCACCCCCGGAGGGGGTGTCGGGCAGTACTTC
TRBV27	TRBD2	NA	TRBJ2-7	CASSLSSTGGGAEQYF	TGTGCCAGCAGTTTATCCAGCACGGGAGGAGGAGCCGAGCAGTACTTC
TRBV6-6	NA	few	TRBJ1-1	CASSIDGEAFF	TGTGCCAGCAGCATTGACGGTGAAGCTTTCTTT
TRBV7-8	NA	few	TRBJ1-5	CASSSMAGANQPQHF	TGTGCCAGCAGCTCCATGGCAGGGGCAAATCAGCCCCAGCATTTT
TRBV5-1	TRBD2	NA	TRBJ2-7	CASSLGLAGGQQYF	TGCGCCAGCAGCCTGGGACTAGCGGGAGGCCAGCAGTACTTC
TRBV29-1	TRBD2	NA	TRBJ2-5	CSVRTSEETQYF	TGCAGCGTGAGGACTAGCGAGGAGACCCAGTACTTC
TRBV9	NA	NA	TRBJ1-1	CASSVGLGREAFF	TGTGCCAGCAGCGTAGGCCTTGGTAGGGAAGCTTTCTTT
TRBV5-6	TRBD1	few	TRBJ2-1	CASRGQGSEQFF	TGTGCCAGCAGGGGACAGGGGAGTGAGCAGTTCTTC
TRBV13	NA	NA	TRBJ1-1	CASSLASRNTEAFF	TGTGCCAGCAGCTTGGCCAGTCGTAACACTGAAGCTTTCTTT
TRBV6-5	NA	once	TRBJ1-1	CASSVGIGMNTEAFF	TGTGCCAGCAGTGTGGGAATAGGCATGAACACTGAAGCTTTCTTT
TRBV9	NA	NA	TRBJ2-1	CASSVRDFPYNEQFF	TGTGCCAGCAGCGTCCGGGACTTCCCCTACAATGAGCAGTTCTTC
TRBV21-1	NA	NA	TRBJ2-6	CASSKLKDMTGISGANVLTF	TGTGCCAGCAGCAAACTAAAAGACATGACCGGGATTTCTGGGGCCAACGTCCTGACTTTC
TRBV13	NA	NA	TRBJ2-7	CASSLGRSSYEQYF	TGTGCCAGCAGCTTAGGCCGGAGCTCCTACGAGCAGTACTTC
TRBV9	NA	NA	TRBJ2-2	CASSVKGTNTGELFF	TGTGCCAGCAGCGTAAAGGGGACGAACACCGGGGAGCTGTTTTTT
TRBV6-6	TRBD1	NA	TRBJ1-1	CASSYPRGRGNTEAFF	TGTGCCAGCAGTTATCCCAGGGGGCGAGGTAACACTGAAGCTTTCTTT
TRBV5-1	NA	NA	TRBJ1-3	CASSLVFSSGNTIYF	TGCGCCAGCAGCTTGGTTTTCAGCTCTGGAAACACCATATATTTT
TRBV6-5	NA	NA	TRBJ1-6	CASSKHRDHSPLHF	TGTGCCAGCAGTAAACACAGGGACCATTCACCCCTCCACTTT